Presented here are 23 T cell receptor beta chains from one specimen sequenced in a study of T-cell memory formation after mild COVID-19. TCRdb used MiXCR to reprocess the 5' RACE reads, holding one entry per CDR3 protein. The sample lists around 340,000 distinct CDR3 sequences, around 21% seen once, with around 13% in the top ten. The specimen was PBMCs or a T cell subset sorted from them (not recorded which). These receptor sequences come from an adult woman who had mild COVID-19 (a few samples of this study predate the infection). Cell type and time point are not known.

This chain links TRBV29-1 with TRBJ2-1; 9 bases are a match to TRBD1. Germline V CDR1 and CDR2: SQVTM, ANQGSEA. The ends lost 8 bases at V and 7 bases at J; junction bases unmatched: 12. The CDR3 is made up of 14 amino acids. In DNA form, the CDR3 reads TGCAGCCTTACCGGGACAGGGAGGGCAAATGAGCAGTTCTTC. It specifies CSLTGTGRANEQFF.

This clonotype was observed a few times. A read error may account for a junction end that differs from germline. The gene calls are TRBV6-2 or TRBV6-3 and TRBJ2-7; D may be TRBD2 (5 bases). This CDR3 has 11 amino acids. Germline loops: CDR1 MNHEY, CDR2 SVGEGT. In DNA form, the CDR3 reads TGTGCCAGCTACTACGTCGGGAAGCAGCACTTC. Its translation: CASYYVGKQHF.

In its sample, this clonotype was seen a few times. The chain has TRBV7-3 and TRBJ1-2; a possible D gene is TRBD1 (6 bases). From germline, CDR1 is SGHTA and CDR2 FQGTGA. The length of the CDR3 is 13 residues. V was clipped by 5 bases and J by 4 bases, with 11 bases between them. The CDR3 nucleotides read TGTGCCAGCAGCGCAACAGGGAGCTATGGCTACACCTTC. This codes for CASSATGSYGYTF.

This chain joins TRBV29-1 and TRBJ2-5; 7 bases agree with TRBD2. V lost 7 bases and J lost 4; bases outside the gene matches: 9. The germline V gene has CDR1 SQVTM and CDR2 ANQGSEA. This CDR3 has 13 residues. CDR3 coding DNA: TGCAGCGGGAAAATCCGGGAGGCAGAGACCCAGTACTTC. It yields the protein CSGKIREAETQYF.

V gene TRBV7-9 combines with J gene TRBJ2-1, with 9 bases fitting TRBD2. The germline V gene has CDR1 SEHNR and CDR2 FQNEAQ (reference sequence). The CDR3 loop spans 16 amino acids. Trimming cost V 3 bases and J 6 bases; bases outside gene matches: 9. This CDR3 is CASSLVLAGGPNEQFF. The CDR3 nucleotides are TGTGCCAGCAGCTTGGTCTTGGCGGGGGGGCCCAATGAGCAGTTCTTC.

The J gene is TRBJ1-6, the V gene TRBV7-9, with D perhaps TRBD1 (6 bases). The CDR3 has 12 amino acids. The V gene lost 5 bases and the J gene lost 7 bases, with 6 bases spanning the gap. The V gene's germline CDR1 is SEHNR and CDR2 FQNEAQ (reference sequence). The CDR3 DNA follows: TGTGCCAGCAGCACAGGGAATTCACCCCTCCACTTT. Residues: CASSTGNSPLHF.

The genes are TRBV7-8 and TRBJ2-1; possibly TRBD2 for D (6 bases). Trimming removed 5 bases from V and 8 bases from J, with 16 bases in between. The germline V gene has CDR1 SGHVS and CDR2 FQNEAQ. This CDR3 spans 14 amino acids. The CDR3 loop reads CASSLSPREDEQFF. CDR3 sequence (DNA): TGTGCCAGCAGCCTCTCCCCCAGGGAGGATGAGCAGTTCTTC.

The chain has TRBV6-2 or TRBV6-3 and TRBJ2-1, with D possibly being TRBD2 (5 bases). V was cut by 2 bases and J by 8 bases, with 16 bases left in between. This CDR3 is built from 15 residues. The germline gives CDR1 MNHEY, CDR2 SVGEGT. CDR3 protein: CASSYEAEDPHEQFF. The CDR3 DNA follows: TGTGCCAGCAGTTACGAAGCGGAGGACCCCCATGAGCAGTTCTTC.

This clonotype was detected a few times. J is TRBJ2-5 and V is TRBV18; D is ambiguous. Trimming left V 5 bases short and J 2 bases short, with 18 bases between. The CDR3 is 16 amino acids. Per germline, CDR1 KGHSH and CDR2 LQKENI. DNA for the CDR3: TGTGCCAGCTCATCTGTCGGGCTCGGTGGGCAAGAGACCCAGTACTTC. Its translation: CASSSVGLGGQETQYF.

The chain carries TRBV20-1 and TRBJ2-1; D unclear. Trimming took off 6 bases at V and 3 bases at J, with 6 bases between the two ends. CDR3 length equals 11 residues. Germline CDR1 DFQATT, CDR2 SNEGSKA (reference sequence). In DNA form, the CDR3 reads TGCAGTGCACCTCACTACAATGAGCAGTTCTTC. As protein: CSAPHYNEQFF.

This clonotype was picked up a small number of times. The chain joins TRBV6-1 to TRBJ2-7; D is undetermined. The CDR3 covers 13 residues. V was pared by 4 bases and J by 0 bases, with 7 bases between. Germline loops: CDR1 MNHNS, CDR2 SASEGT. CDR3 bases: TGTGCCAGCAGTGTGGTCAGCTCCTACGAGCAGTACTTC. Its translation: CASSVVSSYEQYF.

This clonotype was observed once. The chain carries TRBV2 and TRBJ1-1; TRBD1 is a possible D gene (5 bases). CDR3 length equals 15 residues. The V and J ends lost 6 bases and 4 bases respectively, with 18 bases between them. Germline CDR1 SNHLY, CDR2 FYNNEI. CDR3: CASSLGVRGGTEAFF. CDR3 coding DNA: TGTGCCAGCAGCCTGGGGGTAAGGGGTGGCACTGAAGCTTTCTTT.

This clonotype was detected a few times. The rearrangement uses TRBV14 and TRBJ1-1, with D hard to call. The CDR3 contains 14 residues. Germline lookup yields CDR1 SGHDN and CDR2 FVKESK. V was trimmed by 2 bases and J by 9 bases, leaving 16 bases between them. Here the CDR3 DNA reads TGTGCCAGCAGCCAACAAGGAACGGGGAACAAAGCTTTCTTT. Residues: CASSQQGTGNKAFF.

A few counts support this clonotype. The chain links TRBV19 to TRBJ1-1; the D is unclear. Trimming took off 1 base at V and 0 bases at J, with 15 bases between the two ends. Germline V gene lookup returns CDR1 LNHDA and CDR2 SQIVND (reference sequence). The CDR3 is made up of 17 amino acids. The chain's CDR3 is CASSIVRREGVNTEAFF. For the CDR3, the DNA is TGTGCCAGTAGTATAGTTCGGCGGGAGGGCGTGAACACTGAAGCTTTCTTT.

This clonotype was counted only a few times. V usage is TRBV3-1 and J usage is TRBJ2-5, with D uncertain. Per the germline V gene, CDR1 is LGHDT and CDR2 is YNNKEL (reference sequence). The V end was cut by 1 base, the J end by 5 bases, with 17 bases between. The CDR3 has 16 residues. CDR3 in DNA: TGTGCCAGCAGCCAAGGGGAACGGACGTGGCACGAGACCCAGTACTTC. It is translated as CASSQGERTWHETQYF.

This clonotype has only a few counts. The gene calls are TRBV5-1 and TRBJ1-2; 8 nucleotides line up with TRBD1. This CDR3 is 13 amino acids long. Trimming at V came to 4 bases and at J to 3 bases, leaving 2 bases not matched to a gene. The germline gives CDR1 SGHRS, CDR2 YFSETQ. The CDR3 here is CASSATGDYGYTF. DNA for the CDR3: TGCGCCAGCAGCGCGACAGGGGACTATGGCTACACCTTC. Combining the CDR3 with reference TRBV5-1 and TRBJ1-2 gives the whole variable domain KAGVTQTPRYLIKTRGQQVTLSCSPISGHRSVSWYQQTPGQGLQFLFEYFSETQRNKGNFPGRFSGRQFSNSRSEMNVSTLELGDSALYLCASSATGDYGYTFGSGTRLTVV.

The chain couples TRBV9 to TRBJ2-3, with a possible D match to TRBD1 (6 bases). The germline V gene encodes CDR1 SGDLS and CDR2 YYNGEE. This CDR3 spans 15 amino acids. V was clipped by 4 bases and J by 0 bases, with 12 bases between them. In DNA form, the CDR3 reads TGTGCCAGCAGCCAAGGACAGACCAGCACAGATACGCAGTATTTT. Its protein is CASSQGQTSTDTQYF.

This clonotype was observed a few times. This chain joins TRBV5-1 and TRBJ2-2; weak D call: TRBD2 (6 bases). Germline CDR1 is SGHRS and CDR2 is YFSETQ. V was clipped by 4 bases and J by 1 base, with 14 bases between them. CDR3 length equals 16 residues. The CDR3 reads CASSPEGLLNTGELFF. In DNA form, the CDR3 reads TGCGCCAGCAGCCCGGAGGGACTCCTGAACACCGGGGAGCTGTTTTTT.

This clonotype occurred a few times. The genes are TRBV15 and TRBJ2-3; D call uncertain. This CDR3 is built from 12 residues. Per the germline V gene, CDR1 is LNHNV and CDR2 is YYDKDF (reference sequence). Trimming left V 0 bases short and J 7 bases short, with 5 bases between. The CDR3 reads CATSRETNTQYF. CDR3 nucleotide sequence: TGTGCCACCAGCAGAGAGACGAATACGCAGTATTTT.

This clonotype was recorded a few times. J is TRBJ1-2 and V is TRBV6-5, with D perhaps matching TRBD1 (5 bases). Per the germline V gene, CDR1 is MNHEY and CDR2 is SVGAGI. The CDR3 extends over 13 amino acids. V lost 2 bases to trimming and J lost 7 bases, with 11 bases between them. CDR3 sequence: CASSYGAGFGYTF. The CDR3 nucleotides read TGTGCCAGCAGTTACGGGGCAGGGTTTGGCTACACCTTC.

This clonotype has more than one count but fewer than ten. The chain employs TRBV6-2 or TRBV6-3 and TRBJ2-7; 8 nucleotides agree with TRBD2. The V gene's germline CDR1 is MNHEY and CDR2 SVGEGT. Trimming cost V 8 bases and J 2 bases; bases outside gene matches: 8. The CDR3 is made up of 14 amino acids. Here the CDR3 DNA reads TGTGCCAGCGGATTTAGCGGGAATACCTACGAGCAGTACTTC. Its translation is CASGFSGNTYEQYF.

This clonotype was counted only a few times. This sequence joins TRBV9 and TRBJ2-5, with 9 bases matching TRBD2. The CDR3 has 16 residues. Per germline, CDR1 SGDLS and CDR2 YYNGEE. Germline trimming cut 3 bases from V and 2 bases from J; bases unmatched to any gene: 8. DNA for the CDR3: TGTGCCAGCAGCGGCGGACTAGCGCGCACTCAAGAGACCCAGTACTTC. Translated: CASSGGLARTQETQYF. The whole variable domain, remainder taken from reference TRBV9 and TRBJ2-5, is DSGVTQTPKHLITATGQRVTLRCSPRSGDLSVYWYQQSLDQGLQFLIQYYNGEERAKGNILERFSAQQFPDLHSELNLSSLELGDSALYFCASSGGLARTQETQYFGPGTRLLVL.

In this sample, this clonotype turned up a few times. The J gene is TRBJ2-5, the V gene TRBV12-3 or TRBV12-4; 8 nucleotides align to TRBD1. Unmatched junction bases numbered 4, after V lost 2 bases and J lost 5 bases. CDR3 length: 14 residues. CDR3 amino acids: CASSLPTGGETQYF. In DNA form, the CDR3 reads TGTGCCAGCAGTTTACCTACAGGGGGGGAGACCCAGTACTTC.